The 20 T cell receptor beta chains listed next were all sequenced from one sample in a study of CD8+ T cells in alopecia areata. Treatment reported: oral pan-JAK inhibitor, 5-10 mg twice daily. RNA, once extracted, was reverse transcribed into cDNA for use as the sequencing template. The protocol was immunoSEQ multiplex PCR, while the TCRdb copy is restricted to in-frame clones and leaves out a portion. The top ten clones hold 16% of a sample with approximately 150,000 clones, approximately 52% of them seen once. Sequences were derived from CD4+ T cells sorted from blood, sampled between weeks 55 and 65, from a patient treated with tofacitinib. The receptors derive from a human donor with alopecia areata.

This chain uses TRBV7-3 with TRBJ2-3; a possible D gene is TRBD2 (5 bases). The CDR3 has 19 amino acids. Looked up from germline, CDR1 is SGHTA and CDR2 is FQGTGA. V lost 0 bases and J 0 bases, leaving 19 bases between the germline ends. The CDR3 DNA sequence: TGTGCCAGCAGCTTAACCCATTCGACATGGCGGGCGAGCACAGATACGCAGTATTTT. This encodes CASSLTHSTWRASTDTQYF. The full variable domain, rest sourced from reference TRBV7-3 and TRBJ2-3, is GAGVSQTPSNKVTEKGKYVELRCDPISGHTALYWYRQSLGQGPEFLIYFQGTGAADDSGLPNDRFFAVRPEGSVSTLKIQRTERGDSAVYLCASSLTHSTWRASTDTQYFGPGTRLTVL.

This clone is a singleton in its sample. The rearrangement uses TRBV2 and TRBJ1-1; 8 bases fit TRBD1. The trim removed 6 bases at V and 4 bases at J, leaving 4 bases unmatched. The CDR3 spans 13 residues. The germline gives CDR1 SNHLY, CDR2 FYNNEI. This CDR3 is CASRDREGTEAFF. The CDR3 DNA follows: TGTGCCAGCAGGGACAGGGAGGGCACTGAAGCTTTCTTT.

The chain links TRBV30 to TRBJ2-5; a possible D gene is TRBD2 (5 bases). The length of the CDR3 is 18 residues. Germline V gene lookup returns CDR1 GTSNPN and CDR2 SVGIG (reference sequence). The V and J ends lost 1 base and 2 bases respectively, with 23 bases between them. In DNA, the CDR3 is TGTGCCTGGAGTGCTGGACTCCTGGTGGGCAAAGGACAAGAGACCCAGTACTTC. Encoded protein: CAWSAGLLVGKGQETQYF.

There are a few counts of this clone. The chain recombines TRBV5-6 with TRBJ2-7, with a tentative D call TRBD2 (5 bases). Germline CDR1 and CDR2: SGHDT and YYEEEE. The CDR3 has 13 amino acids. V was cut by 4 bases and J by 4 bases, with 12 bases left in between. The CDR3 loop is CASSAGGVYEQYF. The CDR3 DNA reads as TGTGCCAGCAGCGCGGGTGGGGTATACGAGCAGTACTTC.

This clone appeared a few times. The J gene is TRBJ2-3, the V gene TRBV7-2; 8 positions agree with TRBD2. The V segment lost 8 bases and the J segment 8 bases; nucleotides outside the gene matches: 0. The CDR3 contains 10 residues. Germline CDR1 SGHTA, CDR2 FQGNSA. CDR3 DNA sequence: TGTGCCAGCGCGGGGGGTACGCAGTATTTT. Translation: CASAGGTQYF.

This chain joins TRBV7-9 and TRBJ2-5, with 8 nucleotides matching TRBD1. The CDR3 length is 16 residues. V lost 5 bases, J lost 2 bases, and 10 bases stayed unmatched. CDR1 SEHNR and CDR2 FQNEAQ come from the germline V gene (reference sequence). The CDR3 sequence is CASSQIRGQGQETQYF. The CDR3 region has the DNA TGTGCCAGCAGCCAAATCCGTGGACAGGGTCAAGAGACCCAGTACTTC. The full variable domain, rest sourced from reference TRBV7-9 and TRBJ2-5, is DTGVSQNPRHKITKRGQNVTFRCDPISEHNRLYWYRQTLGQGPEFLTYFQNEAQLEKSRLLSDRFSAERPKGSFSTLEIQRTEQGDSAMYLCASSQIRGQGQETQYFGPGTRLLVL.

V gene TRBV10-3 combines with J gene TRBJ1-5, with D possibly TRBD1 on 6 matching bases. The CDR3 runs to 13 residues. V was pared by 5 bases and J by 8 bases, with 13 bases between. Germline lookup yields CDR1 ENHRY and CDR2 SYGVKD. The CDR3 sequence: CAISTGSTEPQHF. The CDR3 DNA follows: TGTGCCATCAGTACAGGGAGTACGGAGCCCCAGCATTTT.

In DNA form, the CDR3 reads TGCGCCAGCAGCCAGGGACAAATTGTTGGGGCCAACACTGAAGCTTTCTTT. Its translation: CASSQGQIVGANTEAFF. This sequence joins TRBV5-1 and TRBJ1-1; D is possibly TRBD1 (6 bases). Per the germline V gene, CDR1 is SGHRS and CDR2 is YFSETQ. CDR3 length: 17 amino acids. The V end was cut by 4 bases, the J end by 2 bases, with 21 bases between.

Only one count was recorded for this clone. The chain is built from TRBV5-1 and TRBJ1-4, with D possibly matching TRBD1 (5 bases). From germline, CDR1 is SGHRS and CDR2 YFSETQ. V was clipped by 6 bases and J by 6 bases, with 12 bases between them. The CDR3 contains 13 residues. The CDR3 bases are TGCGCCAGCACAAGGGGAGAGGATGAAAAACTGTTTTTT. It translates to CASTRGEDEKLFF.

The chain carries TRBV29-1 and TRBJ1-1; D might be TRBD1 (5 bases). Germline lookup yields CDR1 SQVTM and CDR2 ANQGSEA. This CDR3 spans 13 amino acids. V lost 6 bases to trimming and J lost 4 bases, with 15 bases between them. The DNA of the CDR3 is TGCAGCGTACTTTCCCTGGGGGGCACTGAAGCTTTCTTT. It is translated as CSVLSLGGTEAFF.

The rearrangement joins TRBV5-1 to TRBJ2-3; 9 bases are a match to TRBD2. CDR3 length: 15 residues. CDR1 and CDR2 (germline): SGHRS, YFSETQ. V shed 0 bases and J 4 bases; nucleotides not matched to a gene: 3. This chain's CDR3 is CASSLEAGGSDTQYF. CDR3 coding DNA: TGCGCCAGCAGCTTGGAAGCGGGGGGCTCAGATACGCAGTATTTT.

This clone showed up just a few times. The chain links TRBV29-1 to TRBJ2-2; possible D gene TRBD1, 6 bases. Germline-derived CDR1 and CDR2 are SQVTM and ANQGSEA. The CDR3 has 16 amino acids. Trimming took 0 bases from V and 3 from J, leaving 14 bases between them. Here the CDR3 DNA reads TGCAGCGTTGAAGATCAGAGGGGGTATGACACCGGGGAGCTGTTTTTT. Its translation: CSVEDQRGYDTGELFF.

CDR3 sequence reads: CASTAYGYTF. In nucleotides, the CDR3 is TGTGCCAGCACTGCGTATGGCTACACCTTC. The chain uses TRBV2 and TRBJ1-2; D gene ambiguous. In germline, CDR1 is SNHLY, CDR2 FYNNEI. This CDR3 contains 10 residues. Deletions cut 7 bases from V and 5 bases from J, with 5 bases between.

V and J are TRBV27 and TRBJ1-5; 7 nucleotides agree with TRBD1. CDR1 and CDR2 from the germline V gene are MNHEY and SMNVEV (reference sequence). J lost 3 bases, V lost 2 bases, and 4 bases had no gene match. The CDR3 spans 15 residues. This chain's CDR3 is CASSLEGASNQPQHF. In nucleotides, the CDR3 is TGTGCCAGCAGTTTAGAGGGGGCTTCCAATCAGCCCCAGCATTTT.

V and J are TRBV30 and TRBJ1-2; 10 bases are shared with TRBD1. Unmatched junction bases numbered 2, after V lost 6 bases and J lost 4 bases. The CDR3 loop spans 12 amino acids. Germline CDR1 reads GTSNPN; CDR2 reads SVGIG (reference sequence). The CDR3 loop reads CACDRGLYGYTF. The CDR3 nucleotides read TGTGCCTGCGACAGGGGGCTCTATGGCTACACCTTC.

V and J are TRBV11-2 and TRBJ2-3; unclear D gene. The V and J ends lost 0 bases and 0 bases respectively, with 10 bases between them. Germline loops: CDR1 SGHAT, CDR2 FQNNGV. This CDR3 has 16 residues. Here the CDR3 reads CASSLEGGTSTDTQYF. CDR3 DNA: TGTGCCAGCAGCTTAGAGGGCGGAACTAGCACAGATACGCAGTATTTT.

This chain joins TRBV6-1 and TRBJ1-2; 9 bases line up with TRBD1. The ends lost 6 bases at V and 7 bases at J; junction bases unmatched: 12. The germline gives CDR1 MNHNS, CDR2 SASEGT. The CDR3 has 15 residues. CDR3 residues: CASRATGGDARGYTF. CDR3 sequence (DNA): TGTGCCAGCAGAGCAACAGGGGGCGATGCGCGTGGCTACACCTTC.

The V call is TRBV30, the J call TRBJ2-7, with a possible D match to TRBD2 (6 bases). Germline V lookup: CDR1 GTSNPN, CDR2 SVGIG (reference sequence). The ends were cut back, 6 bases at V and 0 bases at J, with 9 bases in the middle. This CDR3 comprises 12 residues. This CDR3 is CACAGSSYEQYF. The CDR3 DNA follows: TGTGCCTGTGCGGGGTCCTCCTACGAGCAGTACTTC.

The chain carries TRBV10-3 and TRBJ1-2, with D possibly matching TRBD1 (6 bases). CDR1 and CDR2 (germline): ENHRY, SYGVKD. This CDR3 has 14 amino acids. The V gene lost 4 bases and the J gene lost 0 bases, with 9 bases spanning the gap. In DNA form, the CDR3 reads TGTGCCATCAGTGGGGACACAGCTAACTATGGCTACACCTTC. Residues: CAISGDTANYGYTF.

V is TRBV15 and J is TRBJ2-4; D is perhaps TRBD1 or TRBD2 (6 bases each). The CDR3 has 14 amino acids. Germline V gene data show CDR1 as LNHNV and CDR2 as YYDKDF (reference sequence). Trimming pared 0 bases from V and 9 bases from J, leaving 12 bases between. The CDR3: CATSRDFEGGIQYF. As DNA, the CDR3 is TGTGCCACCAGCAGAGACTTCGAGGGGGGCATTCAGTACTTC.